This note documents a single T cell receptor beta chain sequence. The sample comes from a study of T-cell reconstitution after alpha-beta-depleted transplantation in children. Unique molecular identifiers were incorporated during preparation of the TCRbeta library. TCRdb analysed the PCR reads with MiXCR anew, one entry per CDR3 protein. The table lists around 530,000 distinct CDR3 sequences, around a third of them singletons, with approximately 2.3% in the top ten. This CDR3 region has 17 residues. V was pared by 0 bases and J by 4 bases, with 18 bases between. The germline CDR1 and CDR2 sequences are DFQATT and SNEGSKA (reference sequence).

The receptor was isolated from a human donor who donated a stem cell graft to a child with aplastic anemia. V gene TRBV20-1 combines with J gene TRBJ1-4; D is possibly TRBD1 (5 bases). This sample comprised PBMCs from the stem cell graft donor, obtained from the stem cell graft. CDR3 coding DNA: TGCAGTGCTAGAGAAAGATTCGTCGGGGCAGTTAATGAAAAACTGTTTTTT. Translating gives CSARERFVGAVNEKLFF.